This passage covers 27 T cell receptor beta chains from one sample sequenced in a study of cytomegalovirus exposure and HLA in healthy donors. A multiplex PCR was run with 60 Vbeta primers and 13 Jbeta primers. This table comes from immunoSEQ multiplex PCR, and its TCRdb copy is limited to in-frame clones, with some not included. The data show about 160,000 clones, about 80% seen once. The source material was PBMCs. The origin of the receptors is a woman between 45 and 60 years old in good health and CMV-seronegative.

The chain uses TRBV11-1 and TRBJ2-7; 13 nucleotides align to TRBD2. In germline, CDR1 is SGHAT, CDR2 FQDESV (reference sequence). J gave up 4 bases and V 3 bases, and 3 bases lay outside the gene matches. The CDR3 totals 15 residues. Here the CDR3 reads CASSFGTSGTYEQYF. For the CDR3, the DNA is TGTGCCAGCAGCTTTGGGACTAGCGGGACTTACGAGCAGTACTTC.

The gene calls are TRBV27 and TRBJ2-5; possible D gene TRBD2, 5 bases. Looked up from germline, CDR1 is MNHEY and CDR2 is SMNVEV (reference sequence). Trimming cost V 0 bases and J 4 bases, with 12 bases left between them. The CDR3 extends over 15 amino acids. The chain's CDR3 is CASSLSRAAPETQYF. CDR3 coding DNA: TGTGCCAGCAGTTTATCGAGGGCGGCTCCAGAGACCCAGTACTTC.

The V gene is TRBV4-3, the J gene TRBJ1-4; 7 nucleotides align to TRBD1. Losses at the gene ends were 6 bases for V and 1 base for J; bases not matched to a gene: 5. Per the germline V gene, CDR1 is LGHNA and CDR2 is YSLEER. CDR3 length: 15 amino acids. The CDR3 loop reads CASRPQGVTNEKLFF. CDR3 nucleotides: TGCGCCAGCAGGCCCCAGGGGGTAACTAATGAAAAACTGTTTTTT.

The rearrangement uses TRBV14 and TRBJ1-1, with D uncertain. The CDR3 contains 13 residues. Germline values: CDR1 SGHDN, CDR2 FVKESK. The V end was cut by 2 bases, the J end by 5 bases, with 9 bases between. The CDR3 nucleotides read TGTGCCAGCAGCCAATCCCGGCGGACTGAAGCTTTCTTT. As protein: CASSQSRRTEAFF.

The chain recombines TRBV9 with TRBJ1-5, with 7 positions matching TRBD1. Germline CDR1 is SGDLS and CDR2 is YYNGEE. This CDR3 spans 13 amino acids. Trimming removed 5 bases from V and 4 bases from J; junction bases left unmatched: 3. In DNA, the CDR3 is TGTGCCAGCAGTCTGGGACAGAATCAGCCCCAGCATTTT. This translates into CASSLGQNQPQHF. Filled out from reference TRBV9 and TRBJ1-5, the complete variable domain reads DSGVTQTPKHLITATGQRVTLRCSPRSGDLSVYWYQQSLDQGLQFLIQYYNGEERAKGNILERFSAQQFPDLHSELNLSSLELGDSALYFCASSLGQNQPQHFGDGTRLSIL.

In its sample, this clone was seen once. This chain connects TRBV5-1 to TRBJ2-1; weak D call: TRBD1 (6 bases). The germline gives CDR1 SGHRS, CDR2 YFSETQ. Deletions cut 0 bases from V and 8 bases from J, with 6 bases between. This CDR3 has 12 residues. The CDR3 coding sequence is TGCGCCAGCAGCTTGGAGGGGGATGAGCAGTTCTTC. It codes for CASSLEGDEQFF.

V and J are TRBV28 and TRBJ1-4, with D maybe TRBD1 (5 bases). The CDR3 sequence is 15 residues long. V lost 5 bases and J lost 0, with 10 bases in between. Germline V gene sequence: CDR1 MDHEN, CDR2 SYDVKM. CDR3 sequence reads: CASSRPQATNEKLFF. Here the CDR3 DNA reads TGTGCCAGCAGTCGTCCACAGGCAACTAATGAAAAACTGTTTTTT. Full variable domain (outside the CDR3, taken from reference TRBV28 and TRBJ1-4): DVKVTQSSRYLVKRTGEKVFLECVQDMDHENMFWYRQDPGLGLRLIYFSYDVKMKEKGDIPEGYSVSREKKERFSLILESASTNQTSMYLCASSRPQATNEKLFFGSGTQLSVL.

The V call is TRBV9, the J call TRBJ1-2; 10 positions agree with TRBD1. There are 16 residues in the CDR3. In germline, CDR1 is SGDLS, CDR2 YYNGEE. Trimming took 3 bases from V and 6 from J; bases not matched to a gene: 11. The CDR3 region has the DNA TGTGCCAGCAGCGAATTCCGGGACAGGGGTAGGAATGGCTACACCTTC. This codes for CASSEFRDRGRNGYTF.

The chain combines TRBV5-1 with TRBJ2-1, with D maybe TRBD2 (5 bases). Germline CDR1 and CDR2: SGHRS and YFSETQ. The V end lost 2 bases, the J end lost 9 bases, and 6 bases lay between the germline ends. The CDR3 totals 11 residues. Here the CDR3 reads CASSFRGEQFF. The CDR3 bases are TGCGCCAGCAGCTTTCGGGGTGAGCAGTTCTTC.

The genes are TRBV7-9 and TRBJ2-3, with unresolved D. The CDR3 has 11 residues. Germline V gives CDR1 SEHNR, CDR2 FQNEAQ (reference sequence). V was trimmed by 9 bases and J by 4 bases, leaving 8 bases between them. The CDR3 protein is CASTESDTQYF. DNA for the CDR3: TGTGCCAGTACAGAGTCAGATACGCAGTATTTT.

This chain links TRBV29-1 with TRBJ2-3, with TRBD2 as a possible D gene (6 bases). The V end was cut by 0 bases, the J end by 2 bases, with 15 bases between. This CDR3 comprises 16 residues. Germline V gene sequence: CDR1 SQVTM, CDR2 ANQGSEA. CDR3: CSVEDWRGPTTDTQYF. For the CDR3, the DNA is TGCAGCGTTGAAGATTGGAGGGGCCCCACCACAGATACGCAGTATTTT.

This chain uses TRBV19 with TRBJ2-7; a possible D gene is TRBD1 (6 bases). V lost 5 bases to trimming and J lost 6 bases, with 17 bases between them. CDR3 length: 14 residues. Germline CDR1 LNHDA, CDR2 SQIVND (reference sequence). The CDR3 reads CASSQQGRLGEQYF. As DNA, the CDR3 is TGTGCCAGTAGTCAACAGGGCCGGTTGGGCGAGCAGTACTTC. Based on the CDR3 plus reference TRBV19 and TRBJ2-7, the full variable domain is DGGITQSPKYLFRKEGQNVTLSCEQNLNHDAMYWYRQDPGQGLRLIYYSQIVNDFQKGDIAEGYSVSREKKESFPLTVTSAQKNPTAFYLCASSQQGRLGEQYFGPGTRLTVT.

This clone was seen only a few times. This chain uses TRBV5-1 with TRBJ2-6; tentatively, D is TRBD1 (5 bases). Per the germline V gene, CDR1 is SGHRS and CDR2 is YFSETQ. CDR3 size: 16 residues. V was pared by 4 bases and J by 2 bases, with 13 bases between. CDR3: CASSPDSSPGANVLTF. Written as DNA, the CDR3 is TGCGCCAGCAGCCCTGACAGTAGTCCTGGGGCCAACGTCCTGACTTTC. Complete variable domain (other parts from reference TRBV5-1 and TRBJ2-6): KAGVTQTPRYLIKTRGQQVTLSCSPISGHRSVSWYQQTPGQGLQFLFEYFSETQRNKGNFPGRFSGRQFSNSRSEMNVSTLELGDSALYLCASSPDSSPGANVLTFGAGSRLTVL.

The chain joins TRBV7-2 to TRBJ2-3, with 14 positions matching TRBD2. CDR1 and CDR2 (germline): SGHTA, FQGNSA. The CDR3 spans 16 residues. The V and J ends lost 4 bases and 4 bases, in that order; junction bases with no gene match: 4. Here the CDR3 reads CASSYGLAGGSDTQYF. The CDR3 region has the DNA TGTGCCAGCAGCTACGGACTAGCGGGGGGTTCAGATACGCAGTATTTT.

This sequence joins TRBV7-2 and TRBJ1-6, with unresolved D. The germline V gene has CDR1 SGHTA and CDR2 FQGNSA. The CDR3 has 12 amino acids. V lost 5 bases, J lost 7 bases, and 6 bases lay in between. The CDR3 reads CASSLPNSPLHF. In DNA form, the CDR3 reads TGTGCCAGCAGCCTACCAAATTCACCCCTCCACTTT.

This clone appeared a single time. The V call is TRBV7-3, the J call TRBJ2-1; D might be TRBD1 (6 bases). Per germline, CDR1 SGHTA and CDR2 FQGTGA. Deletions cut 0 bases from V and 6 bases from J, with 12 bases between. The CDR3 consists of 15 residues. The CDR3 DNA is TGTGCCAGCAGCTTAACGGACGGGACATTCAATGAGCAGTTCTTC. This gives the protein CASSLTDGTFNEQFF. Filled out from reference TRBV7-3 and TRBJ2-1, the complete variable domain reads GAGVSQTPSNKVTEKGKYVELRCDPISGHTALYWYRQSLGQGPEFLIYFQGTGAADDSGLPNDRFFAVRPEGSVSTLKIQRTERGDSAVYLCASSLTDGTFNEQFFGPGTRLTVL.

The chain employs TRBV18 and TRBJ2-7, with TRBD1 identical over 8 bases. The CDR3 is 16 amino acids. CDR1 and CDR2 (germline): KGHSH, LQKENI. The V and J ends lost 3 bases and 4 bases, in that order; junction bases with no gene match: 11. The CDR3 loop reads CASSPENRGSRYEQYF. The CDR3 bases are TGTGCCAGCTCACCGGAAAACAGGGGGAGTCGTTACGAGCAGTACTTC.

The chain employs TRBV28 and TRBJ2-7; 10 bases line up with TRBD1. Germline CDR1 is MDHEN and CDR2 is SYDVKM. The J segment lost 7 bases and the V segment lost 5 bases, leaving 5 bases of the junction unmatched. The CDR3 totals 13 residues. CDR3 nucleotides: TGTGCCAGCAGTCCCGACAGGGGGCGAGAGCAGTACTTC. It is translated as CASSPDRGREQYF.

The chain uses TRBV7-9 and TRBJ1-5, with a weak D call TRBD1 (5 bases). The V gene's germline CDR1 is SEHNR and CDR2 FQNEAQ (reference sequence). The V gene lost 6 bases and the J gene lost 5 bases, with 17 bases spanning the gap. This CDR3 is built from 15 residues. This CDR3 is CASSSSGGGDQPQHF. The CDR3 DNA reads as TGTGCCAGCAGTTCCTCCGGGGGAGGGGATCAGCCCCAGCATTTT.

The chain is built from TRBV7-9 and TRBJ2-7; 11 bases align to TRBD2. The V gene end was trimmed by 6 bases and the J gene end by 2 bases; junction bases not matched to a gene: 12. The CDR3 loop spans 17 amino acids. Germline CDR1 reads SEHNR; CDR2 reads FQNEAQ (reference sequence). The CDR3 spells CASSPSGGLGITYEQYF. Here the CDR3 DNA reads TGTGCCAGCAGTCCTAGCGGGGGGCTCGGAATTACCTACGAGCAGTACTTC.

This clone was observed at least ten times. This chain connects TRBV25-1 to TRBJ2-5; D remains ambiguous. The CDR3 sequence is 15 residues long. In germline, CDR1 is MGHDK, CDR2 SYGVNS. The V and J ends lost 3 bases and 2 bases respectively, with 13 bases between them. CDR3 protein: CASSDPSRIQETQYF. In nucleotides, the CDR3 is TGTGCCAGCAGTGACCCAAGCAGGATACAAGAGACCCAGTACTTC.

The chain is built from TRBV7-9 and TRBJ2-1, with a tentative D call TRBD1 (6 bases). Germline loops: CDR1 SEHNR, CDR2 FQNEAQ (reference sequence). The CDR3 extends over 18 amino acids. Trimming took off 0 bases at V and 6 bases at J, with 21 bases between the two ends. This CDR3 reads CASSLAPGRKGVANEQFF. CDR3 coding DNA: TGTGCCAGCAGCTTAGCGCCGGGACGAAAGGGGGTCGCCAATGAGCAGTTCTTC.

V and J are TRBV4-3 and TRBJ2-5, with a tentative D call TRBD2 (5 bases). CDR1 and CDR2 (germline): LGHNA, YSLEER. Trimming stripped 0 bases from V and 5 bases from J, with 16 bases between. The CDR3 extends over 16 amino acids. The CDR3 sequence: CASSQDFRAGGETQYF. The CDR3 DNA sequence: TGCGCCAGCAGCCAAGATTTTCGGGCAGGAGGCGAGACCCAGTACTTC.

J is TRBJ2-7 and V is TRBV28; a weak D match, TRBD1 (5 bases). V shed 6 bases and J shed 3 bases, with 9 bases lying between them. Germline CDR1 MDHEN, CDR2 SYDVKM. The CDR3 length is 12 residues. CDR3 nucleotide sequence: TGTGCCAGCAGGGGGCAACTCTACGAGCAGTACTTC. The encoded protein is CASRGQLYEQYF.

The gene calls are TRBV29-1 and TRBJ1-4, with D possibly matching TRBD1 (6 bases). CDR3 length equals 15 residues. Germline V gene sequence: CDR1 SQVTM, CDR2 ANQGSEA. Trimming shortened V by 4 bases and J by 5 bases, and 17 bases separated the two germline ends. CDR3 in DNA: TGCAGCGTTGCGGAAGGGGGAGGGGAAAATGAAAAACTGTTTTTT. Its translation is CSVAEGGGENEKLFF.

This clone has a single count. The rearrangement joins TRBV10-1 to TRBJ2-5; TRBD1 aligns across 8 bases. From germline, CDR1 is WNHNN and CDR2 SYGVQD (reference sequence). The CDR3 loop spans 15 amino acids. V dropped 5 bases and J dropped 2; count of bases not matched to a gene: 7. CDR3 residues: CASSPTGTGQETQYF. The CDR3 nucleotides read TGCGCCAGCAGTCCGACCGGGACAGGTCAAGAGACCCAGTACTTC.

J is TRBJ1-3 and V is TRBV7-6; unclear D gene. With 5 bases removed from V and 4 bases from J, the gap between germline ends came to 9 bases. The germline CDR1 and CDR2 sequences are SGHVS and FNYEAQ. The CDR3 is 13 residues long. Here the CDR3 DNA reads TGTGCCAGCAGCCTGGGAGTCGGAAACACCATATATTTT. Amino acid sequence: CASSLGVGNTIYF.